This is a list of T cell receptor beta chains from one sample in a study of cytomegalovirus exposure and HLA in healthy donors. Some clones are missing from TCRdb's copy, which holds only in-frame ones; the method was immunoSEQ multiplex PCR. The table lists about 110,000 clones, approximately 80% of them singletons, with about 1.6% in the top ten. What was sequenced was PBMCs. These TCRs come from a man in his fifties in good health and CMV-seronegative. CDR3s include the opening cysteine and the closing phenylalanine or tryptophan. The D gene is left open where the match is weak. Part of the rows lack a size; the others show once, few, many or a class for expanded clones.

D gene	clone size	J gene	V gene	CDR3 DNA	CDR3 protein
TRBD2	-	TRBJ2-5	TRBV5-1	TGCGCCAGCAGGACTAGCGGGGGACAAGAGACCCAGTACTTC	CASRTSGGQETQYF
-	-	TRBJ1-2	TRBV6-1	TGTGCCAGCAGTGGAGCCGGAGCGGGGGGCTACACCTTC	CASSGAGAGGYTF
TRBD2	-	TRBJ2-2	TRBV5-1	TGCGCCAGCAGCTTGAGACTAGCGGGGGGATCGAACACCGGGGAGCTGTTTTTT	CASSLRLAGGSNTGELFF
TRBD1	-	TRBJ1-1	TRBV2	TGTGCCAGCAGTGAATTCCAGGGGGCCGGCGCTTTCTTT	CASSEFQGAGAFF
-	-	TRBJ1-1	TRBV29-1	TGCAGCGTTGAGAGGGACACTGAAGCTTTCTTT	CSVERDTEAFF
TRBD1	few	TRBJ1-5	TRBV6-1	TGTGCCAGCAGTGAAAGGGCGGGGGACAGGGTGAATTTT	CASSERAGDRVNF
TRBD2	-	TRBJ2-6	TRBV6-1	TGTGCCACGGGGAGGGGTACGTCTGGGGCCAACGTCCTGACTTTC	CATGRGTSGANVLTF
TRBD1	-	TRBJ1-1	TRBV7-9	TGTTCCAGCAGCTCCCCGGGACAGGGGGCTTTCTTT	CSSSSPGQGAFF
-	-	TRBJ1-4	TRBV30	TGTGCCTGGACGGGGTTGACTAATGAAAAACTGTTTTTT	CAWTGLTNEKLFF
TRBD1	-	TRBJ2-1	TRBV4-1	TGCGCCAGCAGCCTCTTAGGACAGGGTGGAATGTCCTACAATGAGCAGTTCTTC	CASSLLGQGGMSYNEQFF
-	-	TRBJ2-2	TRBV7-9	TGTGCCAGTGGCCCCACAGGGAACACCGGGGAGCTGTTTTTT	CASGPTGNTGELFF
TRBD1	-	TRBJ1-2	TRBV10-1	TGCGCCAGCAGTGAGGGGACAGGGTATCCCTATGGCTACACCTTC	CASSEGTGYPYGYTF
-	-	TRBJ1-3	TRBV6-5	TGTGCCAGCAGTTACTCGACAGTCTCTGGAAACACCATATATTTT	CASSYSTVSGNTIYF
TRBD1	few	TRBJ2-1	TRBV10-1	TGCGCCAGCAGTAGAGGGGGCTTAAAGGGCGTACAATATGAGCAGTTCTTC	CASSRGGLKGVQYEQFF
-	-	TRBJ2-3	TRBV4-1	TGCGCCAGCAGCCCCACTCCCCATGGGAGGGGGGAGTTAAACACAGATACGCAGTATTTT	CASSPTPHGRGELNTDTQYF
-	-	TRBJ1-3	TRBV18	TGTGCCAGCTCTCAGTCGACAGAGTCCTCTGGAAACACCATATATTTT	CASSQSTESSGNTIYF
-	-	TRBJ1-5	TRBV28	TGTGCCAGCAGTCCAATCTCTGGGAGCGGGAGGCAGCCCCAGCATTTT	CASSPISGSGRQPQHF
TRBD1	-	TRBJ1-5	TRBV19	TGTGCCAGTAGGACCGGACAGGGTAGGGGTCAGCCCCAGCATTTT	CASRTGQGRGQPQHF
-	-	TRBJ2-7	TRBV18	TGTGCCAGCTCACCCCCGGCGGACTCCTACGAGCAGTACTTC	CASSPPADSYEQYF
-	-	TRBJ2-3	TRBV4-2	TGTGCCAGCAGCCAAGATCTAGCGAGAGATACGCAGTATTTT	CASSQDLARDTQYF
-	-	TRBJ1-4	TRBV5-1	TGCGCCAGCAGCTTGTTCGGTACTAATGAAAAACTGTTTTTT	CASSLFGTNEKLFF
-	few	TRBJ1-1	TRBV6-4	TGTGCCAGCAGTGAGGCAGGGGAGAACACTGAAGCTTTCTTT	CASSEAGENTEAFF
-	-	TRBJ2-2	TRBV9	TGTGCCAGCAGCGCCGTCACCGGGGAGCTGTTTTTT	CASSAVTGELFF
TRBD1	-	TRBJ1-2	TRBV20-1	TGCAGTTGGACAGGGGCGGCTGGCTACACCTTC	CSWTGAAGYTF
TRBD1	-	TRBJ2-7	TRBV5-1	TGCGCCAGCAGCTTGCGGACAGGGATTAACGAGCAGTACTTC	CASSLRTGINEQYF
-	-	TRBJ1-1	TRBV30	TGTGCCTGGAGATTACAGAACACTGAAGCTTTCTTT	CAWRLQNTEAFF
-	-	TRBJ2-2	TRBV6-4	TGTGCCAGCAGTCAGTCCGGGTTTAACACCGGGGAGCTGTTTTTT	CASSQSGFNTGELFF
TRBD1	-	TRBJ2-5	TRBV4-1	TGCGCCAGCAGCCAACCTAGGGGACAGGGGGAAGAGACCCAGTACTTC	CASSQPRGQGEETQYF
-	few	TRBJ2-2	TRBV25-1	TGTGCCAGCAGTGCCGGGGGTGGCGGGGAGCTGTTTTTT	CASSAGGGGELFF
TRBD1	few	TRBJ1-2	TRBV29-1	TGCAGCGTTGAGAAAGACAGGGCGACTAACTATGGCTACACCTTC	CSVEKDRATNYGYTF
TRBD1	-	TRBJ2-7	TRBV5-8	TGTGCCAGCAGCCCGAGAGGGGGCCCTCCCTACGAGCAGTACTTC	CASSPRGGPPYEQYF